This T cell receptor (beta chain) was captured by sequencing in a study of shared clonotypes between healthy human individuals (dated by TCRdb to the early 2020s). With regard to the full study: The cohort comprised two women and three men aged 18 to 49 years. To estimate repertoire size and how much clonotype sharing occurs between individuals, the study deeply sequenced the blood TCR repertoires of about five healthy adults. Per donor, three plates each were used for CD4 naive and CD4 memory, two for CD8 naive, and one for CD8 memory. Different laboratories and diverse techniques were used to prepare libraries and sequence TCR repertoires, to increase sequencing depth and limit assay-specific biases. Each donor's leukapheresis produced roughly between roughly 0.9 and 9 billion PBMCs.

The donors were healthy, HIV-negative adults who had no recently reported acute infections or vaccinations. Only Caucasian adults living in Nashville, Tennessee, USA were represented among the donors. CD4+ T cells were enriched by magnetic negative selection; naive cells were then positively selected on CD45RA, and the negative fraction formed the memory subset. Blood was obtained by leukapheresis, after which PBMCs were separated by Ficoll-Histopaque density gradient centrifugation and cryopreserved in liquid nitrogen vapor phase. Analytical flow cytometry was used to check the purity and quantity of each magnetically sorted T cell population. Genomic DNA was isolated from every sorted fraction and measured by UV absorbance on a Nanodrop 2000c. What the study reported, not specific to this receptor: Higher generation probabilities were observed for clonotypes shared by all four sorted-subset donors than for non-shared clonotypes. The small number of donors limited the genetic and exposure-history diversity represented. Across four donors, around 5% of naive CD4, 3% to 4% of naive CD8, about 2.3% of memory CD4, and roughly 0.41% of memory CD8 clonotypes were shared. Even with the large sequencing depth, rarefaction of the sorted-subset datasets indicated that sequencing was incomplete. Sampling was limited to blood, and TCR repertoires in tissue likely differ from TCR repertoires in blood. Naive subsets generally had larger estimated clonotype richness than memory subsets. Pairwise subsampling indicated that sequencing depth was expected to affect the degree of clonotype sharing among donors.

Comment on this clone: No antigen is known for it. The record has no base qualities; no much larger clone is one base away.

Using the deep immunoSEQ assay, TCR CDR3 regions were amplified from genomic DNA by multiplex PCR. Genomic DNA extracted from each cell subset was distributed evenly over all wells of several immunoSEQ 96-well plates, and each plate served as one replicate. For sorted subsets, around 200 ng genomic DNA, equal to 30,000 or so T cell genomes, was loaded into each replicate PCR. Purified libraries were quantified with a Qubit 3.0 fluorometer, sized on a Bioanalyzer 2100, and re-quantified with the KAPA Library Quantification kit. Every immunoSEQ 96-well plate was sequenced on a separate single-read 150-cycle Illumina NextSeq 550 flow cell. In the paper's pipeline: Because the immunoSEQ output held only junctional sequences and lacked quality scores, the filtering could not match the filtering applied to full-length reads. To assign V/J genes and CDR3, sequences were annotated against IMGT germline references using PyIR, a Python wrapper for IgBLAST v1.9. Reads were filtered out if the reads had weak V/J assignments (E-value above 1e-6), no CDR3, stop codons, out-of-frame junctions, or ambiguous translated residues. V3J clonotypes were defined as sequences sharing the same inferred V gene, J gene, and CDR3 amino acid sequence. To compute the percentage overlap between repertoires, the number of shared unique clonotypes was divided by the size of the smaller repertoire. Three approaches were used to assess repertoire richness: RTK rarefaction, the Chao1 estimator, and Recon v2.1 estimates of unobserved clonotypes. Generation probabilities for all TCRbeta clonotypes obtained by the gDNA method from a handful of donors were computed using OLGA. The immuneACCESS repertoire file appears here via TCRdb, limited to in-frame rearrangements. These files lack a portion of the clones; in checked studies, under half of the deficit traces to unresolved V genes, and the cause of the others is not known. V, J and clone size are those of that table, while D and trimming were read from the DNA. The sample includes millions of clones, with more than 80% observed a single time. In total, the top ten clones hold about 0.39% of the sample.

CDR1 and CDR2 were assigned from the germline V gene as MDHEN and SYDVKM. CDR3 length: 12 amino acids, cysteine to phenylalanine. Only the CDR3 portion is preserved as DNA: 36 bases, with reading frame beginning at the first base. V drops 6 bases and J drops 8 bases, leaving 11 bases in between. What was sequenced was naive CD4+ T cells from PBMCs. Read against the paper, the sample's cell subset or site label means: CD45RA+ positively selected. Recombination linked TRBV28 to TRBJ2-1, with an unclear D gene assignment. The receptor was isolated from a man aged 18 to 29 in good health. Some clones in this sample may be carry-over from other donors' samples. The CDR3 sequence is CASSLGLYEQFF. The DNA sequence is TGTGCCAGCAGCCTTGGGTTATATGAGCAGTTCTTC.